What follows are 20 T cell receptor beta chains derived from one specimen sequenced in a study of neoadjuvant nivolumab and ipilimumab in lung cancer. Assay used: immunoSEQ multiplex PCR; TCRdb lists only in-frame clones, some missing. The sample records approximately 5,100 clones, over 65% being singletons. The sequencing here drew on normal lung tissue adjacent to the tumor, taken after neoadjuvant nivolumab, alone or with ipilimumab, at or shortly before surgery. The receptor source for this set is an adult with non-small cell lung cancer. Some clones in this sample may be carry-over from other donors' samples.

The V gene is TRBV6-1, the J gene TRBJ1-1; no clear D. The CDR3 length is 13 residues. Germline CDR1 is MNHNS and CDR2 is SASEGT. Trimming left V 10 bases short and J 0 bases short, with 12 bases between. CDR3 sequence reads: CAIRGPMNTEAFF. The DNA of the CDR3 is TGTGCCATCCGAGGACCGATGAACACTGAAGCTTTCTTT.

The chain's CDR3 is CASSLTGSGNTIYF. The CDR3 nucleotides read TGTGCCAGCAGCTTGACAGGGTCCGGAAACACCATATATTTT. V usage is TRBV7-9 and J usage is TRBJ1-3; the match to TRBD1 covers 7 bases. The V segment lost 3 bases and the J segment 4 bases; nucleotides outside the gene matches: 3. This CDR3 region has 14 residues. Germline V gene data show CDR1 as SEHNR and CDR2 as FQNEAQ (reference sequence).

The J gene is TRBJ2-1, the V gene TRBV7-9; D might be TRBD2 (7 bases). The V end lost 8 bases, the J end lost 2 bases, and 13 bases lay between the germline ends. The germline V gene has CDR1 SEHNR and CDR2 FQNEAQ (reference sequence). The CDR3 loop spans 14 amino acids. CDR3: CASGGGGTYNEQFF. The CDR3 DNA reads TGTGCCAGCGGAGGGGGAGGGACCTACAATGAGCAGTTCTTC.

This clone appeared a few times. The chain is built from TRBV7-8 and TRBJ2-1; 8 nucleotides line up with TRBD2. With V trimmed by 4 bases and J by 2 bases, 7 bases remained unmatched. The germline gives CDR1 SGHVS, CDR2 FQNEAQ. This CDR3 spans 16 amino acids. The CDR3 loop reads CASSWGLVGTYNEQFF. CDR3 DNA: TGTGCCAGCAGCTGGGGACTAGTAGGCACCTACAATGAGCAGTTCTTC. Full variable domain (remainder filled in from reference TRBV7-8 and TRBJ2-1): GAGVSQSPRYKVAKRGQDVALRCDPISGHVSLFWYQQALGQGPEFLTYFQNEAQLDKSGLPSDRFFAERPEGSVSTLKIQRTQQEDSAVYLCASSWGLVGTYNEQFFGPGTRLTVL.

J is TRBJ2-7 and V is TRBV5-4, with D perhaps matching TRBD1 or TRBD2 (5 bases each). The CDR3 extends over 15 amino acids. Per germline, CDR1 SGHNT and CDR2 YYREEE (reference sequence). The V gene lost 0 bases and the J gene lost 3 bases, with 13 bases spanning the gap. The CDR3 sequence is CASSLGGDRNYEQYF. The CDR3 DNA is TGTGCCAGCAGCTTGGGAGGGGACCGAAACTACGAGCAGTACTTC.

The chain combines TRBV5-1 with TRBJ2-2; D is tentatively TRBD1 or TRBD2 (5 bases each). Trimming shortened V by 4 bases and J by 4 bases, and 14 bases separated the two germline ends. Germline V gives CDR1 SGHRS, CDR2 YFSETQ. CDR3 length: 15 residues. This CDR3 is CASSTGAAGTGELFF. The DNA of the CDR3 is TGCGCCAGCAGCACCGGGGCCGCAGGCACCGGGGAGCTGTTTTTT.

The chain has TRBV5-1 and TRBJ2-7; D remains unclear. In germline, CDR1 is SGHRS, CDR2 YFSETQ. V was pared by 3 bases and J by 5 bases, with 12 bases between. The CDR3 loop spans 13 amino acids. The CDR3 here is CASSSYAWNEQYF. CDR3 coding DNA: TGCGCCAGCAGCTCTTATGCCTGGAACGAGCAGTACTTC. Using reference TRBV5-1 and TRBJ2-7 for the parts outside the CDR3, the full variable domain is KAGVTQTPRYLIKTRGQQVTLSCSPISGHRSVSWYQQTPGQGLQFLFEYFSETQRNKGNFPGRFSGRQFSNSRSEMNVSTLELGDSALYLCASSSYAWNEQYFGPGTRLTVT.

The V and J genes are TRBV5-1 and TRBJ2-5; 11 bases agree with TRBD2. Germline CDR1 SGHRS, CDR2 YFSETQ. Germline trimming cut 2 bases from V and 5 bases from J; bases unmatched to any gene: 11. The CDR3 is 17 residues long. The CDR3 loop is CASSFLGTSGPLETQYF. The CDR3 bases are TGCGCCAGCAGCTTCCTCGGGACTAGCGGCCCGCTTGAGACCCAGTACTTC.

The chain uses TRBV19 and TRBJ1-5; a possible D gene is TRBD1 (6 bases). Trimming pared 3 bases from V and 1 base from J, leaving 16 bases between. The CDR3 consists of 17 residues. Per the germline V gene, CDR1 is LNHDA and CDR2 is SQIVND (reference sequence). CDR3 nucleotides: TGTGCCAGTAGTATTTATGCGGGGGGCCAGAGCAATCAGCCCCAGCATTTT. Protein sequence: CASSIYAGGQSNQPQHF.

This clone is classed as large. The chain links TRBV27 to TRBJ1-1, with no clear D. Germline V gives CDR1 MNHEY, CDR2 SMNVEV (reference sequence). The CDR3 totals 11 residues. V was pared by 5 bases and J by 11 bases, with 12 bases between. The CDR3 here is CASSTPGPAFF. The DNA for the CDR3 is TGTGCCAGCAGTACCCCTGGACCGGCTTTCTTT.

The chain uses TRBV30 and TRBJ1-2; 7 bases line up with TRBD1. The CDR3 runs to 15 residues. J lost 4 bases, V lost 2 bases, and 10 bases had no gene match. The V gene's germline CDR1 is GTSNPN and CDR2 SVGIG (reference sequence). The CDR3 DNA follows: TGTGCCTGGAGTAAGGGCCGACAGGGCGCCTATGGCTACACCTTC. Its protein product is CAWSKGRQGAYGYTF.

The chain uses TRBV9 and TRBJ2-1, with 7 bases identical to TRBD2. V lost 0 bases to trimming and J lost 6 bases; unmatched junction nucleotides: 6. The CDR3 extends over 15 amino acids. Germline CDR1 reads SGDLS; CDR2 reads YYNGEE. The CDR3 nucleotides read TGTGCCAGCAGCGTAGTGGCTAGCGGCTCCAATGAGCAGTTCTTC. It is translated as CASSVVASGSNEQFF.

J is TRBJ2-7 and V is TRBV5-4; tentatively, D is TRBD2 (6 bases). The germline V gene encodes CDR1 SGHNT and CDR2 YYREEE (reference sequence). The CDR3 loop spans 16 amino acids. Deletions cut 4 bases from V and 3 bases from J, with 20 bases between. The DNA of the CDR3 is TGTGCCAGCAGCGCGGGGCCCCGGGGACGGAGCTACGAGCAGTACTTC. This sequence encodes CASSAGPRGRSYEQYF.

This clone is labeled as large. This rearrangement joins TRBV5-6 to TRBJ1-1; 11 bases fit TRBD1. This CDR3 comprises 16 residues. Trimming took 4 bases from V and 1 from J; bases not matched to a gene: 6. Germline V gene lookup returns CDR1 SGHDT and CDR2 YYEEEE. The CDR3 region has the DNA TGTGCCAGCAGCCTTGGGACAGGGGGGACGAACACTGAAGCTTTCTTT. Its protein is CASSLGTGGTNTEAFF.

The rearrangement joins TRBV11-3 to TRBJ2-1, with TRBD2 matching over 13 bases. Germline CDR1 and CDR2: SGHNT and YENEEA. V shed 2 bases, J shed 7 bases, and the junction held 11 bases outside the gene matches. The CDR3 runs to 18 residues. CDR3: CASSLRGTTSGRRNEQFF. Written as DNA, the CDR3 is TGTGCCAGCAGCTTAAGGGGGACGACTAGCGGGAGGAGGAATGAGCAGTTCTTC. Drawing the rest from reference TRBV11-3 and TRBJ2-1, the complete variable domain is EAGVVQSPRYKIIEKKQPVAFWCNPISGHNTLYWYLQNLGQGPELLIRYENEEAVDDSQLPKDRFSAERLKGVDSTLKIQPAELGDSAVYLCASSLRGTTSGRRNEQFFGPGTRLTVL.

About this clone itself: Here the CDR3 omits its conserved ending phenylalanine or tryptophan, so a read error is the likely source. Because the CDR3's place on the DNA is in doubt, the DNA is left out and the CDR3 is given as listed by TCRdb. The V call is TRBV20-1, the J call TRBJ1-1; the table's D gene call, TRBD1, was not cross checked with the DNA. The CDR3 has 11 residues if both end residues are counted. The germline gives CDR1 DFQATT, CDR2 SNEGSKA (reference sequence). The CDR3 is CSAAYQARPSV.

This clone has just a few counts. This chain connects TRBV11-1 to TRBJ2-3, with 9 bases identical to TRBD2. Germline V gene lookup returns CDR1 SGHAT and CDR2 FQDESV (reference sequence). Trimming took 6 bases from V and 3 from J; bases not matched to a gene: 4. The CDR3 spans 14 residues. DNA of the CDR3: TGTGCCAGCAGTGTGGCGGGAGGGACAGATACGCAGTATTTT. Translated, it gives CASSVAGGTDTQYF.

This chain joins TRBV6-1 and TRBJ2-7, with 11 bases fitting TRBD1. CDR3 length: 13 residues. Germline assignment: CDR1 MNHNS and CDR2 SASEGT. The ends lost 6 bases at V and 7 bases at J; junction bases unmatched: 5. CDR3: CASRDRGLGEQYF. CDR3 coding DNA: TGTGCCAGCAGGGACAGGGGGCTTGGGGAGCAGTACTTC.

The chain couples TRBV21-1 to TRBJ2-1; the table's D call, TRBD2, was not checked against the DNA. TRBV21-1 is described as a pseudogene. The CDR3 is 16 residues long. CDR3: CASSKEVGGSCNEQFF. The CDR3 DNA sequence: TGTGCCAGCAGCAAAGAGGTTGGCGGGAGCTGCAATGAGCAGTTCTTC.

CDR3 DNA sequence: TGCGCCAGCAGCTTTACAGGGAGGACTGAAGCTTTCTTT. Amino acid sequence: CASSFTGRTEAFF. This chain uses TRBV5-1 with TRBJ1-1; tentative D call: TRBD1 (6 bases). Germline loops: CDR1 SGHRS, CDR2 YFSETQ. The CDR3 has 13 amino acids. V was clipped by 2 bases and J by 5 bases, with 10 bases between them. Filled out from reference TRBV5-1 and TRBJ1-1, the complete variable domain reads KAGVTQTPRYLIKTRGQQVTLSCSPISGHRSVSWYQQTPGQGLQFLFEYFSETQRNKGNFPGRFSGRQFSNSRSEMNVSTLELGDSALYLCASSFTGRTEAFFGQGTRLTVV.